This TCR beta chain derives from a study of blood T cells in healthy people across ages. Study-wide results and caveats: The unsorted PBMCs prevented any conclusive comparison of naive versus antigen-experienced cells. Changes in expanded clonotypes were possibly confounded, as the CMV status of donors was unknown.

This clonotype was counted between two and nine times. Its antigen remains unknown. One end of the junction fails to match germline, which may point to a read error. Per sample, at least 5.5 micrograms of total RNA were extracted. The authors ran a second PCR of 7 to 11 cycles using a sample-barcoded 5' primer and a J-beta primer mix. Each cDNA molecule carried a tag from a template-switch adaptor that contained 12 random nucleotides. TCRdb recomputed calls from the 5' RACE reads with MiXCR, one row per CDR3 protein. The sample lists about 1.7 million distinct CDR3 sequences; 25% to 30% were seen once. The germline V gene has CDR1 MNHEY and CDR2 SMNVEV (reference sequence). The CDR3 totals 14 residues.

Sequenced input: blood. The sequence was collected from a woman aged 25 to 39 in good health. This chain links TRBV27 with TRBJ2-7; D may be TRBD1 or TRBD2 (5 bases each). The CDR3 sequence is CTSRMGPSSYEQYF. In DNA, the CDR3 is TGTACCAGCAGAATGGGACCTAGCTCCTACGAGCAGTACTTC.